This entry describes one TCR beta chain. In this sample, this clonotype turned up many times. What antigen it recognizes has not been identified. Base qualities are not recorded, but no much larger clone differs from it by a single base. Only healthy Caucasian donors were included. Miltenyi CD45RO+ enrichment and human naive T-cell isolation kits were used to isolate memory (CD45RO+) and naive T cells from PBMC. Library method: 5' RACE. Instrument on record: Illumina HiSeq 2000. Template switching introduced a universal primer binding site; the final cDNA contained a unique molecular identifier, enabling accurate counting of TCR cDNA molecules. Specific primers in the conserved constant-segment region were used to synthesize first-strand cDNA for the TCR alpha and beta chains. To control for contamination, each cDNA library was double barcoded with a SMART-Mk sample barcode plus Illumina barcodes. Two successive PCR steps introduced TruSeq adapter sequences along with Illumina sample barcodes. TCR alpha and beta cDNA libraries were sequenced on the Illumina HiSeq platform with custom primers. Turning to the authors' computational methods: Raw reads were processed with MiGEC to extract unique molecular identifiers, and MiXCR was used to determine CDR3 positions. Recombination models were inferred per individual with the repgenHMM and IGoR tools using an EM algorithm. Shared clonotypes were analyzed with the tcR package in R, and sharing was normalized by the product of cloneset sizes. To study raw recombination without the effects of thymic and clonal selection, out-of-frame nonproductive sequences were analyzed. Through fastp at Q25 and MiXCR, TCRdb rebuilt clones from the public reads, retaining in-frame beta chains. Rows are unified per CDR3 protein, each entry keeping the most common DNA and genes. What appears here as the V and J calls and clone size reflects TCRdb's work, not the paper's. For this sample the table gives about 150,000 distinct CDR3 sequences, of which around 3.5% were detected only once. 8% to 8.5% of the sample belongs to the ten largest clones.

This record comes from a study of identical twins (dated by TCRdb to between 2015 and 2016). About the full investigation: To test whether fetal clonotypes persist, this study deep-sequenced TCR alpha and beta repertoires from monozygotic twins, from unrelated adults of various ages, and from cord blood. To rule out contamination, the twin experiments were replicated at different times with different library preparation protocols. The paper as a whole reports these results and caveats: Fewer insertions were carried by abundant cord blood beta clonotypes, a similar but weaker trend appeared in young adult naive repertoires, and no such trend appeared in memory repertoires. Because the same donors could not be followed over many years, conclusions were based on cross-sectional statistical analysis. Zero-insertion analyses could be partly confounded by invariant T cells such as MAIT and iNKT, although diverse VJ usage argued against such confounding for most clonotypes. In monozygotic twins, recombination models systematically underestimated out-of-frame TCR alpha sharing, but the models matched the sharing seen between unrelated individuals. A weaker excess of twin sharing was found in beta out-of-frame sequences because the signal-to-noise ratio was lowered by fewer shared sequences. Compared with coincidental sharing between unrelated individuals, out-of-frame TCR alpha sequences shared between twins had an excess of sequences with low generation probability.

The CDR3 runs 13 residues from the cysteine to the phenylalanine. The read is trimmed to its CDR3 DNA, 39 bases read in frame from base 1. In the germline V gene, CDR1 corresponds to SQVTM and CDR2 to ANQGSEA. V drops 4 bases and J drops 7 bases, leaving 16 bases in between. The sequenced material came from memory T cells sorted from blood. Per the publication, the cell subset or site label means: CD45RO+ enriched T cells. This sequence originates from a man between 18 and 35 years old in good health. The chain employs TRBV29-1 and TRBJ1-1; the D gene assignment is ambiguous. The nucleotides are TGCAGCGTTGTTCTGGCCCCCCGACATGAAGCTTTCTTT. The encoded protein is CSVVLAPRHEAFF.